This entry describes one TCR beta chain. TCRdb keeps only in-frame clones here, not all; method: immunoSEQ multiplex PCR. The sample consists of hundreds of thousands of clones, roughly 90% of them appearing once. The data belong to a study of blood T cell repertoires in COVID-19. Overall study context: The United States, Italy and Spain supplied acute and convalescent COVID-19 samples. PBMCs, B-cell-depleted T cells, or T cells were the source of the cDNA or gDNA that made up the material.

Germline CDR1 is SGHVS and CDR2 is FNYEAQ. Trimming left V 4 bases short and J 0 bases short, with 7 bases between. The CDR3 consists of 15 residues. The chain joins TRBV7-6 to TRBJ2-6; possibly TRBD1 for D (5 bases). This TCR was sampled from a woman in her 30s with COVID-19, enrolled during active disease. The sequenced sample consisted of peripheral blood. The CDR3 reads CASSSTVSGANVLTF. As DNA, the CDR3 is TGTGCCAGCAGCTCGACAGTCTCTGGGGCCAACGTCCTGACTTTC.